The present TCR beta chain was sequenced within a study of T cell clones after liver transplantation. Study summary: As an antigen-independent comparator, third-party-reactive TCRbeta sequences came from pre-transplant mixed lymphocyte reactions.

Study-level findings and limits: Rather than being deleted, graft donor-reactive T cells may have moved into the graft.

Trimming removed 4 bases from V and 5 bases from J; junction bases left unmatched: 7. The germline V gene encodes CDR1 SGHNT and CDR2 YENEEA. CDR3 size: 14 residues. Sequencing used immunoSEQ multiplex PCR; TCRdb keeps in-frame clones, though not all of them. The sample contains roughly 100,000 clones, approximately 79% of which appear only once. In the case of this clone: Antigen: not known.

The chain combines TRBV11-3 with TRBJ2-5; 7 nucleotides match TRBD1. The receptor was isolated from a human patient who received a liver transplant. Some T cells may be the graft donor's. The input for sequencing was CD4+ T cells from blood, taken around 49 months after liver transplant. The CDR3 coding sequence is TGTGCCAGCAGCTCTTCCGGGACAGTCGAGACCCAGTACTTC. Amino acid sequence: CASSSSGTVETQYF.